This note documents a single TCR beta chain sequence. Its antigen remains unidentified. The data belong to a study of OX40 agonist ivuxolimab in advanced cancers. Study-wide points: Among T cells, CD8+ cells averaged more expanded clones than CD4+ cells.

V was cut by 1 base and J by 3 bases, with 4 bases left in between. The CDR3 totals 11 residues. The germline V gene has CDR1 DFQATT and CDR2 SNEGSKA (reference sequence). TCRdb's table, derived via immunoSEQ multiplex PCR, lists solely in-frame clones and lacks some. This table has about 79,000 clones, around 85% appearing once. The chain links TRBV20-1 to TRBJ2-7; D is ambiguous. Material: CD4+ or CD8+ T cells sorted from blood, obtained in a trial of the OX40 agonist ivuxolimab. This clonotype was sampled from an adult with an advanced solid tumor such as melanoma, head and neck, liver or kidney cancer. The CDR3 bases are TGCAGTGCTAGAGTCGGCTACGAGCAGTACTTC. Protein: CSARVGYEQYF.